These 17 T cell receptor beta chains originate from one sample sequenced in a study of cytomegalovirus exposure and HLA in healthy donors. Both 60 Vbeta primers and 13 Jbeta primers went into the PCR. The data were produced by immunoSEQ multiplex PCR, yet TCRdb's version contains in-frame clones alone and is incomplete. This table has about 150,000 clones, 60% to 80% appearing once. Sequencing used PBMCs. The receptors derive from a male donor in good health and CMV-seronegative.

The CDR3 region has the DNA TGTGCCAGCAGCGACTATAGCGGAACCTACGAGCAGTACTTC. This translates into CASSDYSGTYEQYF. The gene calls are TRBV11-2 and TRBJ2-7, with a weak D call TRBD2 (6 bases). In germline, CDR1 is SGHAT, CDR2 FQNNGV. CDR3 length equals 14 residues. Trimming removed 5 bases at V and 2 bases at J, with 13 bases between.

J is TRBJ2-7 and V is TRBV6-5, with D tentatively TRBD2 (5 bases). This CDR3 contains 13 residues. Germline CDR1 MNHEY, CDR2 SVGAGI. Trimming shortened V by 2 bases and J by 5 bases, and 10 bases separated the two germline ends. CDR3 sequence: CASSYEGFHEQYF. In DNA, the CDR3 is TGTGCCAGCAGTTACGAGGGATTCCACGAGCAGTACTTC.

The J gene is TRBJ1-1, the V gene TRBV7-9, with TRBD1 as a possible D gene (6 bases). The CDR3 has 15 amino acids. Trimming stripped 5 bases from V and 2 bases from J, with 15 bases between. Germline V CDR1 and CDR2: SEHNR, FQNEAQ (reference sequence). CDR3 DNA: TGTGCCAGCAGCCTAAGCCAGGGGCGAAACACTGAAGCTTTCTTT. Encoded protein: CASSLSQGRNTEAFF.

CDR3: CASSTRDSSTEAFF. The CDR3 DNA reads as TGTGCCAGTAGTACCCGGGACAGCTCCACTGAAGCTTTCTTT. This chain uses TRBV19 with TRBJ1-1, with 7 positions matching TRBD1. With V trimmed by 4 bases and J by 4 bases, 6 bases remained unmatched. The CDR3 has 14 amino acids. In germline, CDR1 is LNHDA, CDR2 SQIVND (reference sequence).

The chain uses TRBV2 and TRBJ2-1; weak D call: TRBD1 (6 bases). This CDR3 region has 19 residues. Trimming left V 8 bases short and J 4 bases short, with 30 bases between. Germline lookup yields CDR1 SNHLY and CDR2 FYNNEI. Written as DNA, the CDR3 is TGTGCCAGCCGGACAGTCGGCAGCGCTCGGTTTCGGGTATACAATGAGCAGTTCTTC. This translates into CASRTVGSARFRVYNEQFF.

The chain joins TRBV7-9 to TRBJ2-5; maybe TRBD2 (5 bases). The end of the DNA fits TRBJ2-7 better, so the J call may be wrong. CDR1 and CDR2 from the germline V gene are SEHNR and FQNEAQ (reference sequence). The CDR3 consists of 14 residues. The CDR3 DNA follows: TGTGCCAGCAGCTTATCCTCAGCGGCTAGCGAGCAGTACTTC. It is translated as CASSLSSAASEQYF.

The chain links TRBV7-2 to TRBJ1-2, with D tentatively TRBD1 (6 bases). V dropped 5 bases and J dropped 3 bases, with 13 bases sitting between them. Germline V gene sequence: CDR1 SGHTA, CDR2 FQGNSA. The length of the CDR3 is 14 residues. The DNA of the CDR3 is TGTGCCAGCAGCCGTCCGGACAGCTACTATGGCTACACCTTC. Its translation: CASSRPDSYYGYTF. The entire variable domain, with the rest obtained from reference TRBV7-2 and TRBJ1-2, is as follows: GAGVSQSPSNKVTEKGKDVELRCDPISGHTALYWYRQSLGQGLEFLIYFQGNSAPDKSGLPSDRFSAERTGGSVSTLTIQRTQQEDSAVYLCASSRPDSYYGYTFGSGTRLTVV.

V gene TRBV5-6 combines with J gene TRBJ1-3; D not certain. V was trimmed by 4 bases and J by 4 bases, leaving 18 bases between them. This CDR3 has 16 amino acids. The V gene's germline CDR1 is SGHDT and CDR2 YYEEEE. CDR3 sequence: CASSPDLSTPGNTIYF. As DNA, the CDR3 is TGTGCCAGCAGCCCCGACTTATCAACGCCCGGAAACACCATATATTTT.

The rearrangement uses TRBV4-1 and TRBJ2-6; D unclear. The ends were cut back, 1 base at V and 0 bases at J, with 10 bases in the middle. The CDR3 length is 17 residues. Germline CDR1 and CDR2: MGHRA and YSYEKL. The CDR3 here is CASSQGGSTSGANVLTF. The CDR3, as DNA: TGCGCCAGCAGCCAAGGAGGCAGTACCTCTGGGGCCAACGTCCTGACTTTC.

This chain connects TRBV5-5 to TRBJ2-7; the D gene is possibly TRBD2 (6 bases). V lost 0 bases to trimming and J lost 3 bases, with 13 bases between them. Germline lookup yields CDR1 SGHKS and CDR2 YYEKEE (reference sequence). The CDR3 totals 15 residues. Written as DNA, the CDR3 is TGTGCCAGCAGCTTGGCTAGCGCGAGTGTCTACGAGCAGTACTTC. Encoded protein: CASSLASASVYEQYF.

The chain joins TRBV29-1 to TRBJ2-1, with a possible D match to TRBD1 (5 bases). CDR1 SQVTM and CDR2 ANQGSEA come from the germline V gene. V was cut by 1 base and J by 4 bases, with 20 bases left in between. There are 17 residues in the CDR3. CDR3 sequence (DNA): TGCAGCGTTGAAGGGGGCTTTGCGGCCGAACGGTACAATGAGCAGTTCTTC. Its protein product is CSVEGGFAAERYNEQFF.

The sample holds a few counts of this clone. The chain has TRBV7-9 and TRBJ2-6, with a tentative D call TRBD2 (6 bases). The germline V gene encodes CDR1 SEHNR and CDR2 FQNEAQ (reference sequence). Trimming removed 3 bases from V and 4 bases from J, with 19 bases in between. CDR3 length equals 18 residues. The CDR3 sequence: CASSFSVGGLTGANVLTF. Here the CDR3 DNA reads TGTGCCAGCAGCTTCTCTGTGGGAGGACTAACCGGGGCCAACGTCCTGACTTTC.

As DNA, the CDR3 is TGTGCCAGCAGCGTAGACAGGGGTCTCTATGGCTACACCTTC. This gives the protein CASSVDRGLYGYTF. The chain uses TRBV9 and TRBJ1-2; 7 bases are shared with TRBD1. Germline assignment: CDR1 SGDLS and CDR2 YYNGEE. J was trimmed by 4 bases and V by 0 bases; bases with no gene match: 3. This CDR3 region has 14 residues.

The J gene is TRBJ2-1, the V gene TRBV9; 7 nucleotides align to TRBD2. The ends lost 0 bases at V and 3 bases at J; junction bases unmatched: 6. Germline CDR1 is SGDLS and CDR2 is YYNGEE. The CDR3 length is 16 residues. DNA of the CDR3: TGTGCCAGCAGCGTAGGAGCCGGGACTATCTACAATGAGCAGTTCTTC. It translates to CASSVGAGTIYNEQFF.

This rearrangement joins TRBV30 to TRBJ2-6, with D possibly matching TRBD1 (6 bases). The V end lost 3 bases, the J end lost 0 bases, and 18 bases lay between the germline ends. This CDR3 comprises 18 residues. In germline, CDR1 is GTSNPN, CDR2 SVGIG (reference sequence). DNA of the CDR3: TGTGCCTGGAGCTCCCCGACAGGACAGCTCTCTGGGGCCAACGTCCTGACTTTC. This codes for CAWSSPTGQLSGANVLTF.

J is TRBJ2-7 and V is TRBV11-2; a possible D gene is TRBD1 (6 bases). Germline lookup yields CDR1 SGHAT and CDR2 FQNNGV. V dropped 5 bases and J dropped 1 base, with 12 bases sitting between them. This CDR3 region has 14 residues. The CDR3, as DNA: TGTGCCAGCAGCACGACGACAGGTTCCTACGAGCAGTACTTC. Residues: CASSTTTGSYEQYF. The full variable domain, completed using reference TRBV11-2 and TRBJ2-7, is EAGVAQSPRYKIIEKRQSVAFWCNPISGHATLYWYQQILGQGPKLLIQFQNNGVVDDSQLPKDRFSAERLKGVDSTLKIQPAKLEDSAVYLCASSTTTGSYEQYFGPGTRLTVT.

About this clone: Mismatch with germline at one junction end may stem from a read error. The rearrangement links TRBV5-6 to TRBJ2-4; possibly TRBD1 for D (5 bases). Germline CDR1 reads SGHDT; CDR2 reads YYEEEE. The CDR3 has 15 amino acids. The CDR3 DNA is TGTGCCAGCAGCTTGTGGTCAGGGTCCAAAAACAGTCAGTACTTC. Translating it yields CASSLWSGSKNSQYF.